The T cell receptor (beta chain) described here comes from a study of chemoradiotherapy in HPV16-positive cancers. Sequencing used immunoSEQ multiplex PCR; TCRdb keeps in-frame clones, though not all of them. Of about 7,800 clones listed, about 80% are singletons. Sampling was done from a patient who underwent chemoradiotherapy. The receptor comes from a human donor with HPV-associated anogenital cancer.

CDR3 nucleotides: TGTGCCAGCAGTTCGGGGGGGGGTGAGCAGTTCTTC. Its protein product is CASSSGGGEQFF. The chain uses TRBV27 and TRBJ2-1; TRBD2 agrees at 8 bases. Germline trimming cut 4 bases from V and 9 bases from J; bases unmatched to any gene: 2. The CDR3 has 12 amino acids. CDR1 and CDR2 (germline): MNHEY, SMNVEV (reference sequence).